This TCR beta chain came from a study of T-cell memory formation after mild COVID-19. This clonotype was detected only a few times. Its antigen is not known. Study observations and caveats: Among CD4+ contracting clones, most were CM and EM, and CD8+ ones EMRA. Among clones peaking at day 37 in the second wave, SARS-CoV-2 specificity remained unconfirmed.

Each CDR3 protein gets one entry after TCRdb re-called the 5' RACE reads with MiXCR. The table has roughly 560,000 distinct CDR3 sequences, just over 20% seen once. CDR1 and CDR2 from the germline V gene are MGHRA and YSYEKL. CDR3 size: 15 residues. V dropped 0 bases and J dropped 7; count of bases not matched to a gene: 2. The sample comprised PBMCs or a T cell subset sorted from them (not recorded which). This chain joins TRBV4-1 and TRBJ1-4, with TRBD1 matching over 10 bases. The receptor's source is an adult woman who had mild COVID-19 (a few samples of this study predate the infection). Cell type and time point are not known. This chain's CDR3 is CASSQDGTGAEKLFF. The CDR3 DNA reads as TGCGCCAGCAGCCAAGACGGGACAGGGGCTGAAAAACTGTTTTTT.